This TCR beta chain was observed in a study of cytomegalovirus exposure and HLA in healthy donors. The PCR contained 60 Vbeta and 13 Jbeta primers. Libraries were prepared by immunoSEQ multiplex PCR; TCRdb keeps only in-frame clonotypes and omits some of them. The sample lists some 150,000 clones; roughly four fifths were seen once. This CDR3 contains 15 residues. CDR1 and CDR2 from the germline V gene are SGHRS and YFSETQ. J gave up 3 bases and V 5 bases, and 7 bases lay outside the gene matches. The sample consisted of PBMCs. The receptor was derived from a man aged 18 to 35 in good health and CMV-seropositive. The J gene is TRBJ2-1, the V gene TRBV5-1, with TRBD2 matching 8 bases. This chain's CDR3 is CASSRTSGNYNEQFF. In nucleotides, the CDR3 is TGCGCCAGCAGTCGAACTAGCGGCAACTACAATGAGCAGTTCTTC.